This T cell receptor (beta chain) was identified during a study of long-term antiretroviral therapy in people with HIV. Findings and caveats of the study: Clones with expansion before ART led the repertoire at all time points. Diversity rose after ART but stayed below transplant donor controls.

In regard to this clone: The antigen is undetermined. Other nucleotide sequences from this sample produce the same CDR3.

V lost 5 bases and J 4 bases, leaving 11 bases between the germline ends. Germline lookup yields CDR1 GTSNPN and CDR2 SVGIG (reference sequence). This CDR3 comprises 12 residues. With survey level as its setting, the immunoSEQ assay was v3.0. Sequencing set out to capture roughly 35,000-55,000 T-cell genomes per sample. The repertoire was sequenced with immunoSEQ multiplex PCR; TCRdb's copy has only in-frame clones and lacks some. The sample has about 29,000 clones, about 95% seen once. This sample comprised unsorted PBMCs, obtained 5.3 years after starting antiretroviral therapy. The TCR originated in a young man with HIV. The chain joins TRBV30 to TRBJ1-1, with D perhaps matching TRBD1 (5 bases). CDR3 coding DNA: TGTGCCTGGGGGGCCGGGTTCACTGAAGCTTTCTTT. Translating it yields CAWGAGFTEAFF.